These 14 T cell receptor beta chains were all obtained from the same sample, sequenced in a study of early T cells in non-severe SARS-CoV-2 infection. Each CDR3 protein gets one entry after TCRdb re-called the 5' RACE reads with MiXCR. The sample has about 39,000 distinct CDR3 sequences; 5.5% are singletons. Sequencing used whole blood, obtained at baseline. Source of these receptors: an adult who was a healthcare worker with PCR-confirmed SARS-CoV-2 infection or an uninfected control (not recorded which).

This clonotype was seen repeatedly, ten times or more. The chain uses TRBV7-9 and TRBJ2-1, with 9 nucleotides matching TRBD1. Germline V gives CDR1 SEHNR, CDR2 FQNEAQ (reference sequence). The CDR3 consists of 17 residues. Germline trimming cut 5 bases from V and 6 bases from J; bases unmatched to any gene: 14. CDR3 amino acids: CASSGPFGQGNTNEQFF. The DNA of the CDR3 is TGTGCCAGCAGCGGCCCCTTTGGACAGGGGAATACCAATGAGCAGTTCTTC.

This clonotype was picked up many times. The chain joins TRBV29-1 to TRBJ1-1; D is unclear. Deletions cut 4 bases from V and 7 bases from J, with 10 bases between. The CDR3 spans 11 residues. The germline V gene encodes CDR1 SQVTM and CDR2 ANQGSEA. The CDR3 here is CSVARGSEAFF. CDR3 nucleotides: TGCAGCGTTGCGCGCGGCAGTGAAGCTTTCTTT.

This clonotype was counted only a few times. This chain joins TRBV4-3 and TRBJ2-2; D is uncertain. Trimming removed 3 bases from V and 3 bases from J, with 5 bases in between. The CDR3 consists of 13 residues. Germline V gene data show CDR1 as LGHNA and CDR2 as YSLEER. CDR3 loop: CASSHEYTGELFF. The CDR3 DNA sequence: TGCGCCAGCAGCCATGAGTACACCGGGGAGCTGTTTTTT.

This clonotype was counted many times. The CDR3 sequence: CASSSGDPGITDTQYF. CDR3 nucleotide sequence: TGTGCCAGTAGTTCGGGAGATCCTGGGATCACAGATACGCAGTATTTT. V is TRBV19 and J is TRBJ2-3; D might be TRBD2 (6 bases). The CDR3 extends over 16 amino acids. With 5 bases removed from V and 2 bases from J, the gap between germline ends came to 17 bases. CDR1 is LNHDA, CDR2 SQIVND, per germline (reference sequence).

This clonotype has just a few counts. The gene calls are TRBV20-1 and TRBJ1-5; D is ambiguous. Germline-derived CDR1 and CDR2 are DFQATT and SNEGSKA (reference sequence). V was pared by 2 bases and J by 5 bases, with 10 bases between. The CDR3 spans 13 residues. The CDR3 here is CSARISNDQPQHF. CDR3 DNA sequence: TGCAGTGCTAGAATCTCGAATGATCAGCCCCAGCATTTT.

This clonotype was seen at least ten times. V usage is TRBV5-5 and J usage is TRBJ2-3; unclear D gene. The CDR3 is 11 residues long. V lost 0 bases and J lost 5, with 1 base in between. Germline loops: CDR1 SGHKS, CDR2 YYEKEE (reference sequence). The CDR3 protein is CASSLVDTQYF. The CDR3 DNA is TGTGCCAGCAGCTTGGTAGATACGCAGTATTTT.

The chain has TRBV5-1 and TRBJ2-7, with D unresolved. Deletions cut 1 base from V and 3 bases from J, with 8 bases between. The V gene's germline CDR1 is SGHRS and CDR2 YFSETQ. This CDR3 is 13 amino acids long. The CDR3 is CASSLLSGYEQYF. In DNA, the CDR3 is TGCGCCAGCAGCTTGCTGTCGGGCTACGAGCAGTACTTC.

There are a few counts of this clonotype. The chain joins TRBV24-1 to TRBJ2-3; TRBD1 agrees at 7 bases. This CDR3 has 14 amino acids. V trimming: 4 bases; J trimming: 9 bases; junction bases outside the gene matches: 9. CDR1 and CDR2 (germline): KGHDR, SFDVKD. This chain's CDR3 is CATSDHAGQETQYF. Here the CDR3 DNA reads TGTGCCACCAGTGACCACGCAGGACAGGAAACGCAGTATTTT.

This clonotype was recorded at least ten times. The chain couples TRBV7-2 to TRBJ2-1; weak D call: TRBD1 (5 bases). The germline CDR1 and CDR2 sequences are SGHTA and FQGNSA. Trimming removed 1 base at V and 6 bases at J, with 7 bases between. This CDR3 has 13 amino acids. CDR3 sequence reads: CASSLVGANEQFF. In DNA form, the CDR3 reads TGTGCCAGCAGCTTAGTAGGGGCCAATGAGCAGTTCTTC.

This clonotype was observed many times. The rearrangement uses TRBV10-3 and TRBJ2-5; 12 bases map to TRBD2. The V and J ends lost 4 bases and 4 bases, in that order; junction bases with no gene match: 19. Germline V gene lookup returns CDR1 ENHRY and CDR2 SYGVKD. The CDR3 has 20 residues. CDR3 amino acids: CAISGRWTATSGSRVETQYF. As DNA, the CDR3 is TGTGCCATCAGTGGGAGGTGGACAGCGACTAGCGGGAGCAGGGTAGAGACCCAGTACTTC.

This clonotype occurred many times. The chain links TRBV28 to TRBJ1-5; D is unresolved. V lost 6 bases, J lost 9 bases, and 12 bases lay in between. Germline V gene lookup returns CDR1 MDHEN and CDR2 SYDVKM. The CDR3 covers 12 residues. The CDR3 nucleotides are TGTGCCAGCAGGTCGGCCTCAACGCCCCAGCATTTT. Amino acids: CASRSASTPQHF.

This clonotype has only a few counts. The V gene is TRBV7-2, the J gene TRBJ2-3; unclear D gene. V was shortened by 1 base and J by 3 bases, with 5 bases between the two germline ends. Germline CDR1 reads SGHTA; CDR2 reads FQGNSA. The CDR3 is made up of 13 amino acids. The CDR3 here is CASSLGVTDTQYF. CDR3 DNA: TGTGCCAGCAGCTTAGGGGTGACAGATACGCAGTATTTT. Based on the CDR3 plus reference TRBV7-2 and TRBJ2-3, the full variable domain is GAGVSQSPSNKVTEKGKDVELRCDPISGHTALYWYRQSLGQGLEFLIYFQGNSAPDKSGLPSDRFSAERTGGSVSTLTIQRTQQEDSAVYLCASSLGVTDTQYFGPGTRLTVL.

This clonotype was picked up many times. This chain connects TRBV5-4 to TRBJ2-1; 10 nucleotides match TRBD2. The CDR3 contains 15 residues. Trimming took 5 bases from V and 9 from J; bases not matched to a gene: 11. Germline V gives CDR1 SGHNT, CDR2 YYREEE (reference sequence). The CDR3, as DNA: TGTGCCAGCAGTTCACCCCGTAGCGGGGGGATTGAGCAGTTCTTC. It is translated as CASSSPRSGGIEQFF.

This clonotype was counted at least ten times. CDR3 nucleotides: TGTGCCAGCAGCCCCCTCGGGACAGCCTACAATGAGCAGTTCTTC. This encodes CASSPLGTAYNEQFF. The chain links TRBV12-3 or TRBV12-4 to TRBJ2-1; 7 nucleotides align to TRBD1. V shed 6 bases, J shed 2 bases, and the junction held 7 bases outside the gene matches. The CDR3 is made up of 15 amino acids.